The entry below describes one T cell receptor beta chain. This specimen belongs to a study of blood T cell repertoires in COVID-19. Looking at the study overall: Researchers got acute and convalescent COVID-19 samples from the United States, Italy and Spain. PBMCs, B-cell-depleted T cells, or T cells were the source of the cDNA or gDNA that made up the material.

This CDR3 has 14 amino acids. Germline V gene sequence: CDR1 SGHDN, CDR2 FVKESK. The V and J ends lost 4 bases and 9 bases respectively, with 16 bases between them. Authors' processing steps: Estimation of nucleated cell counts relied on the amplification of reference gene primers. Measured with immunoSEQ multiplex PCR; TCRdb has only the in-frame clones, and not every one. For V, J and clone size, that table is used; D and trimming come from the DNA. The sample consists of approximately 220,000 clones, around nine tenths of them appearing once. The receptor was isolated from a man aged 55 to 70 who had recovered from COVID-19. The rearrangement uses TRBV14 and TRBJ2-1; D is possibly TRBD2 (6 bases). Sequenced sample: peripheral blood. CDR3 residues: CASSPRTTRGEQFF. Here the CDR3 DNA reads TGTGCCAGCAGCCCCAGGACTACGAGGGGTGAGCAGTTCTTC.